Listed here are 9 T cell receptor beta chains from one sample, sequenced in a study of blood T cell repertoires in COVID-19. TCRdb's copy holds only in-frame clones and misses some; the assay was immunoSEQ multiplex PCR. The sample lists 70,000 to 95,000 clones, around 82% occurring once. The specimen sequenced was peripheral blood. These TCRs come from a human donor in a cohort sampled during active COVID-19.

The J gene is TRBJ1-6, the V gene TRBV7-2, with a possible D match to TRBD1 (6 bases). CDR3 length: 14 amino acids. The germline V gene has CDR1 SGHTA and CDR2 FQGNSA. Trimming left V 5 bases short and J 5 bases short, with 10 bases between. CDR3 DNA: TGTGCCAGCAGCCCAGGGGTGCATAATTCACCCCTCCACTTT. Its protein is CASSPGVHNSPLHF.

J is TRBJ2-6 and V is TRBV19, with D tentatively TRBD1 (6 bases). This CDR3 has 17 residues. The V end lost 7 bases, the J end lost 0 bases, and 16 bases lay between the germline ends. Germline V CDR1 and CDR2: LNHDA, SQIVND (reference sequence). The CDR3 here is CASTPGLGGSGANVLTF. The CDR3 DNA reads TGTGCCAGTACCCCGGGGCTAGGGGGCTCTGGGGCCAACGTCCTGACTTTC.

This clone has more than one count but fewer than ten. The chain recombines TRBV7-3 with TRBJ2-2; 12 nucleotides match TRBD1. Germline V gene sequence: CDR1 SGHTA, CDR2 FQGTGA. The trim removed 4 bases at V and 7 bases at J, leaving 10 bases unmatched. The CDR3 contains 17 residues. This chain's CDR3 is CASSSPRGQGAVGELFF. In nucleotides, the CDR3 is TGTGCCAGCAGCTCCCCCAGGGGACAGGGGGCGGTCGGGGAGCTGTTTTTT.

The V and J genes are TRBV3-1 (or the pseudogene TRBV3-2) and TRBJ2-7, with TRBD1 matching over 7 bases. V lost 5 bases and J lost 2; bases outside the gene matches: 9. The germline gives CDR1 LGHDT, CDR2 YNNKEL (reference sequence). This CDR3 comprises 15 residues. The CDR3 reads CASSIPHRGTYEQYF. The CDR3 DNA reads as TGTGCCAGCAGCATCCCCCACAGGGGAACCTACGAGCAGTACTTC.

The rearrangement links TRBV4-2 to TRBJ1-2; TRBD1 agrees at 7 bases. J lost 1 base, V lost 5 bases, and 7 bases had no gene match. The CDR3 is 15 residues long. Germline CDR1 is LGHNA and CDR2 is YNFKEQ. The CDR3 sequence: CASSGDSNYNYGYTF. The CDR3 DNA reads TGTGCCAGCAGCGGGGACAGCAATTATAACTATGGCTACACCTTC.

The rearrangement joins TRBV3-1 (or the pseudogene TRBV3-2) to TRBJ2-7; D perhaps matches TRBD1 (6 bases). CDR3 length equals 16 residues. V was shortened by 1 base and J by 4 bases, with 17 bases between the two germline ends. CDR1 is LGHDT, CDR2 YNNKEL, per germline (reference sequence). The CDR3 reads CASSQGRSGTLYEQYF. CDR3 bases: TGTGCCAGCAGCCAAGGTCGCTCGGGGACACTATACGAGCAGTACTTC.

By share, this clone ranks as medium-sized (0.01 to 0.1%). This chain joins TRBV6-5 and TRBJ1-6; tentative D call: TRBD1 (5 bases). Germline V gene lookup returns CDR1 MNHEY and CDR2 SVGAGI. Trimming pared 0 bases from V and 7 bases from J, leaving 13 bases between. The CDR3 contains 16 residues. CDR3 DNA sequence: TGTGCCAGCAGTTACTCATCCGGGGGGGGGAATTCACCCCTCCACTTT. Translated, it gives CASSYSSGGGNSPLHF.

The chain uses TRBV23-1 and TRBJ1-4; D is undetermined. TRBV23-1 is filed as an ORF, its function uncertain. CDR3 length: 14 amino acids. V dropped 4 bases and J dropped 5 bases, with 11 bases sitting between them. The CDR3 is CASSRPNKNEKLFF. CDR3 bases: TGCGCCAGCAGTCGGCCGAACAAAAATGAAAAACTGTTTTTT.

The chain combines TRBV11-2 with TRBJ2-3; 8 bases match TRBD1. The V gene end was trimmed by 4 bases and the J gene end by 0 bases; junction bases not matched to a gene: 12. Germline V lookup: CDR1 SGHAT, CDR2 FQNNGV. The CDR3 is 18 residues long. The CDR3 is CASSSWDRRPASTDTQYF. CDR3 nucleotides: TGTGCCAGCAGCTCGTGGGACAGGCGGCCTGCTAGCACAGATACGCAGTATTTT.